These 18 T cell receptor beta chains share one sample of origin, sequenced in a study of shared clonotypes between healthy human individuals (dated by TCRdb to about 2020). Library prep was done by the immunoSEQ multiplex PCR assay. TCRdb stores this immuneACCESS table with in-frame sequences only. Part of the clones is absent; in the studies checked, under half of the shortfall reflects unresolved V genes, and no reason is known for the rest. The sample data list approximately 99,000 clones, and around 65% of these were observed just once. The ten largest clones represent about 24% of the sample. Sequencing was performed on memory CD8+ T cells sorted from blood. The cell subset or site label for this specimen denotes: CD45RO+ cells pooled with CCR7-negative TemRA cells. Receptor source: a woman younger than 45 in good health.

This clone was found many times. The rearrangement joins TRBV6-5 to TRBJ1-2, with 7 nucleotides matching TRBD1. The J segment lost 4 bases and the V segment lost 10 bases, leaving 9 bases of the junction unmatched. The CDR3 spans 13 residues. CDR1 is MNHEY, CDR2 SVGAGI, per germline. CDR3: CATGDRASYGYTF. The CDR3 DNA reads as TGTGCCACCGGGGACAGAGCCTCCTATGGCTACACCTTC.

The chain links TRBV6-1 to TRBJ2-1; D possibly matches TRBD1 or TRBD2 (5 bases each). Germline CDR1 MNHNS, CDR2 SASEGT. V was clipped by 2 bases and J by 5 bases, with 7 bases between them. The CDR3 loop spans 13 amino acids. Written as DNA, the CDR3 is TGTGCCAGCAGTGAACAGGGACACAATGAGCAGTTCTTC. Its protein product is CASSEQGHNEQFF.

The J gene is TRBJ2-6, the V gene TRBV11-2; D is perhaps TRBD1 (6 bases). The CDR3 runs 16 residues. Per the germline V gene, CDR1 is SGHAT and CDR2 is FQNNGV. V shed 5 bases and J shed 4 bases, with 15 bases lying between them. DNA of the CDR3: TGTGCCAGCAGCCAAGAAGGGGGAGCGGGGGCCAACGTCCTGACTTTC. As protein: CASSQEGGAGANVLTF.

V and J are TRBV5-1 and TRBJ1-1, with a weak D call TRBD1 (5 bases). The V end lost 5 bases, the J end lost 5 bases, and 13 bases lay between the germline ends. Germline V gene data show CDR1 as SGHRS and CDR2 as YFSETQ. CDR3 size: 13 residues. The chain's CDR3 is CASSGRVRTEAFF. CDR3 nucleotides: TGCGCCAGCAGTGGCAGGGTAAGAACTGAAGCTTTCTTT.

This clone was recorded many times. The chain links TRBV6-4 to TRBJ2-1; 7 nucleotides match TRBD2. The CDR3 sequence is 15 residues long. CDR1 is MRHNA, CDR2 SNTAGT, per germline. Trimming at V came to 4 bases and at J to 5 bases, leaving 8 bases not matched to a gene. CDR3 amino acids: CASSVQAGTNNEQFF. The DNA of the CDR3 is TGTGCCAGCAGTGTTCAGGCCGGGACTAACAATGAGCAGTTCTTC.

This chain joins TRBV5-6 and TRBJ2-7; D perhaps matches TRBD2 (5 bases). This CDR3 is built from 15 residues. The V gene's germline CDR1 is SGHDT and CDR2 YYEEEE. Trimming stripped 0 bases from V and 3 bases from J, with 13 bases between. In DNA, the CDR3 is TGTGCCAGCAGCTTGGGAGGGAGTGTCTTCTACGAGCAGTACTTC. Translation: CASSLGGSVFYEQYF.

The chain's CDR3 is CAIGTGGSEKLFF. The CDR3 region has the DNA TGTGCCATAGGGACAGGGGGCAGTGAAAAACTGTTTTTT. The rearrangement links TRBV10-3 to TRBJ1-4, with 12 bases identical to TRBD1. Germline CDR1 is ENHRY and CDR2 is SYGVKD. The junction had 3 bases not matched to a gene; V was cut back by 9 bases and J by 7 bases. The CDR3 consists of 13 residues.

V is TRBV29-1 and J is TRBJ2-3; D gene unclear. The V end lost 1 base, the J end lost 6 bases, and 11 bases lay between the germline ends. Germline CDR1 SQVTM, CDR2 ANQGSEA. The CDR3 sequence is 13 residues long. The CDR3 loop is CSVEGGISDTQYF. The CDR3 DNA follows: TGCAGCGTTGAAGGTGGGATAAGCGATACGCAGTATTTT.

This clone was seen a few times. The chain uses TRBV4-1 and TRBJ2-7; 11 bases map to TRBD2. Losses at the gene ends were 4 bases for V and 5 bases for J; bases not matched to a gene: 1. Germline-derived CDR1 and CDR2 are MGHRA and YSYEKL. CDR3 length equals 13 residues. CDR3 in amino acids: CASSPGLADEQYF. DNA of the CDR3: TGCGCCAGCAGCCCGGGACTAGCGGACGAGCAGTACTTC.

The V and J genes are TRBV10-3 and TRBJ2-5; 7 bases align to TRBD1. Germline assignment: CDR1 ENHRY and CDR2 SYGVKD. The V gene end was trimmed by 10 bases and the J gene end by 2 bases; junction bases not matched to a gene: 4. The CDR3 contains 12 residues. In nucleotides, the CDR3 is TGTGCCACGGGACAGAGACAAGAGACCCAGTACTTC. Translated: CATGQRQETQYF.

The rearrangement links TRBV4-2 to TRBJ2-6; D might be TRBD2 (5 bases). Germline V gives CDR1 LGHNA, CDR2 YNFKEQ. The V and J ends lost 4 bases and 0 bases respectively, with 10 bases between them. The CDR3 is 16 residues long. CDR3 residues: CASSPGLDSGANVLTF. CDR3 DNA sequence: TGTGCCAGCAGCCCCGGACTGGACTCTGGGGCCAACGTCCTGACTTTC.

The sample holds one count of this clone. The chain employs TRBV28 and TRBJ2-7, with a weak D call TRBD1 (6 bases). Germline CDR1 reads MDHEN; CDR2 reads SYDVKM. V was cut by 3 bases and J by 3 bases, with 18 bases left in between. The CDR3 consists of 16 residues. In DNA, the CDR3 is TGTGCCAGCAGTTTCACTATTTTGGGACAAGACTACGAGCAGTACTTC. Translating it yields CASSFTILGQDYEQYF.

The genes are TRBV4-1 and TRBJ2-7, with D perhaps TRBD2 (6 bases). The CDR3 is made up of 13 amino acids. Germline V lookup: CDR1 MGHRA, CDR2 YSYEKL. The ends were cut back, 2 bases at V and 6 bases at J, with 11 bases in the middle. Here the CDR3 DNA reads TGCGCCAGCAGCCAACTTCAGGGAGGCGAGCAGTACTTC. Encoded protein: CASSQLQGGEQYF.

The chain uses TRBV28 and TRBJ2-2; no reliable D call. With 3 bases removed from V and 5 bases from J, the gap between germline ends came to 13 bases. The CDR3 is 15 amino acids. CDR1 is MDHEN, CDR2 SYDVKM, per germline. This CDR3 is CASSFRPGGTGELFF. In DNA form, the CDR3 reads TGTGCCAGCAGTTTTCGTCCAGGTGGTACCGGGGAGCTGTTTTTT.

The rearrangement joins TRBV10-2 to TRBJ2-5; 16 bases agree with TRBD2. The CDR3 totals 17 residues. Germline V CDR1 and CDR2: WSHSY, SAAADI. V lost 5 bases and J lost 5; bases outside the gene matches: 8. The CDR3 loop reads CASSKGLAGGPGETQYF. In nucleotides, the CDR3 is TGCGCCAGCAGTAAGGGACTAGCGGGAGGGCCCGGGGAGACCCAGTACTTC.

This clone has more than one count but fewer than ten. The gene calls are TRBV7-3 and TRBJ2-7; D is perhaps TRBD2 (5 bases). CDR3 length equals 15 residues. Between the trimmed V and J ends, which lost 2 bases and 5 bases, there was a span of 16 bases. The V gene's germline CDR1 is SGHTA and CDR2 FQGTGA. CDR3 nucleotides: TGTGCCAGCAGCTTAGATAGCCAGCCCGGGAACGAGCAGTACTTC. It codes for CASSLDSQPGNEQYF.

V usage is TRBV4-1 and J usage is TRBJ2-7; the D gene is possibly TRBD2 (6 bases). The CDR3 covers 18 residues. Trimming took 1 base from V and 0 from J, leaving 19 bases between them. The germline CDR1 and CDR2 sequences are MGHRA and YSYEKL. CDR3 residues: CASSQVGMGRGYSYEQYF. CDR3 nucleotide sequence: TGCGCCAGCAGCCAAGTTGGGATGGGGCGGGGATACTCCTACGAGCAGTACTTC.

A few counts support this clone. The V call is TRBV9, the J call TRBJ2-1; 8 bases fit TRBD2. Germline assignment: CDR1 SGDLS and CDR2 YYNGEE. Germline trimming cut 4 bases from V and 9 bases from J; bases unmatched to any gene: 15. The CDR3 contains 16 residues. This chain's CDR3 is CASSPGGGRSFGEQFF. CDR3 DNA sequence: TGTGCCAGCAGCCCGGGGGGCGGGAGGAGTTTCGGTGAGCAGTTCTTC.